The present TCR beta chain was sequenced within a study of control samples from healthy donors and cancer patients. Profiling relied on immunoSEQ multiplex PCR, and the TCRdb table lists in-frame clones only, not all of them. The repertoire holds 100,000 to 150,000 clones, with roughly 91% as singletons. Germline loops: CDR1 SGHKS, CDR2 YYEKEE (reference sequence). CDR3 length: 14 residues. V was shortened by 0 bases and J by 5 bases, with 11 bases between the two germline ends. This chain joins TRBV5-5 and TRBJ2-5; D gene uncertain. This clonotype was sampled from a man in his forties or fifties in good health. Input material: blood. CDR3 region: CASSLALGAETQYF. The CDR3 DNA reads as TGTGCCAGCAGCTTGGCCCTAGGAGCGGAGACCCAGTACTTC.